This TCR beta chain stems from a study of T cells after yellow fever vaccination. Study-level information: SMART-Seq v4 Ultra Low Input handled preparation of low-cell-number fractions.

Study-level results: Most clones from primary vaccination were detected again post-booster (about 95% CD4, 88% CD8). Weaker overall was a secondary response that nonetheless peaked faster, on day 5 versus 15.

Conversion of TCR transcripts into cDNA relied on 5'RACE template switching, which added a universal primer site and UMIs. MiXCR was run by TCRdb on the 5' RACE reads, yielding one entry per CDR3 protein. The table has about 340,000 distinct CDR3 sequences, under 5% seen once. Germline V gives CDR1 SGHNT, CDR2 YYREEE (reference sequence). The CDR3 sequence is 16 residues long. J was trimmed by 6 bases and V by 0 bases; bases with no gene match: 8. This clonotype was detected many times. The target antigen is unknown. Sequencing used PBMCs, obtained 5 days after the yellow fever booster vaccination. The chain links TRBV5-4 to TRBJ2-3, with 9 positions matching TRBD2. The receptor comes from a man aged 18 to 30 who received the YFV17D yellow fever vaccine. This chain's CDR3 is CASSLVTAGGPDTQYF. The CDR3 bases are TGTGCCAGCAGCTTGGTTACGGCGGGGGGGCCGGATACGCAGTATTTT.